The clone carrying this T cell receptor beta chain was detected a few times. Its target is unknown. This entry is derived from a study of metastatic and nonmetastatic thyroid tumors. Study-wide results and limits: Compared with benign nodules, malignant thyroid tumors were reported to have significantly higher TCR beta diversity in both blood and tumor.

No patient received treatment before thyroid surgery. Germline V gives CDR1 MGHRA, CDR2 YSYEKL. The V and J ends lost 0 bases and 6 bases, in that order; junction bases with no gene match: 4. This CDR3 comprises 16 residues. From the PCR reads, TCRdb re-called clones with MiXCR. The sample lists approximately 34,000 clones; over 15% were seen once. The clonotype was recovered from a female donor with papillary thyroid cancer or a benign thyroid nodule (not recorded which). Some clones in this sample may be carry-over from other donors' samples. The V and J genes are TRBV4-1 and TRBJ1-6, with 8 bases aligning to TRBD1. Sequenced input: blood. This CDR3 is CASSQETGALNSPLHF. The DNA of the CDR3 is TGCGCCAGCAGCCAAGAGACAGGGGCACTTAATTCACCCCTCCACTTT.